The T cell receptor (beta chain) described here comes from a study of blood T cell repertoires in COVID-19. V was pared by 2 bases and J by 4 bases, with 7 bases of the junction left unmatched. The CDR3 has 15 residues. Germline-derived CDR1 and CDR2 are MNHEY and SVGAGI. Libraries were prepared by immunoSEQ multiplex PCR; TCRdb keeps only in-frame clonotypes and omits some of them. The top ten hold 0.7% to 0.9% of the sample, which has 150,000 to 200,000 clones, around 89% seen once. The rearrangement uses TRBV6-5 and TRBJ1-2, with 7 bases that match TRBD1. The origin of this receptor is a woman aged 18-29 years who had recovered from COVID-19. The specimen was PBMCs or T cells enriched from blood (not recorded which). The DNA for the CDR3 is TGTGCCAGCAGTTACCGGACAGGCGGGCGCTATGGCTACACCTTC. It encodes CASSYRTGGRYGYTF.